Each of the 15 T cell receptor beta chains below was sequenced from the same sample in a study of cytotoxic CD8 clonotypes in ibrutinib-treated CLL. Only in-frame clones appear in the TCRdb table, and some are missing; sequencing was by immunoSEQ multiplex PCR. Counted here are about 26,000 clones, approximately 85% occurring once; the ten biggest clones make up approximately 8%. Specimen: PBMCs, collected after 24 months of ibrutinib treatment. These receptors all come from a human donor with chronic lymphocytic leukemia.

CDR3 DNA sequence: TGCGCCAGCAGCCACTGGGACGTCGGGGCCTATGGCTACACCTTC. Encoded protein: CASSHWDVGAYGYTF. The chain couples TRBV4-1 to TRBJ1-2; tentative D call: TRBD1 (5 bases). The CDR3 contains 15 residues. Germline V lookup: CDR1 MGHRA, CDR2 YSYEKL. V dropped 3 bases and J dropped 4 bases, with 15 bases sitting between them.

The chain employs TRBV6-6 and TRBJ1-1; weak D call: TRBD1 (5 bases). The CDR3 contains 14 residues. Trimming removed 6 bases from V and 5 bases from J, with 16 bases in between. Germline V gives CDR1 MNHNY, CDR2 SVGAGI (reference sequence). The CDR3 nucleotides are TGTGCCAGCAGCCTCCCGGGGGAGGAAACTGAAGCTTTCTTT. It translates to CASSLPGEETEAFF.

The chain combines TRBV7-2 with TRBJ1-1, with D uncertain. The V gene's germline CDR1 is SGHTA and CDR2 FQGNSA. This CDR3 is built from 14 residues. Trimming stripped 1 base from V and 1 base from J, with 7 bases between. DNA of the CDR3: TGTGCCAGCAGCTTAGTCTGGCAGAACACTGAAGCTTTCTTT. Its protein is CASSLVWQNTEAFF.

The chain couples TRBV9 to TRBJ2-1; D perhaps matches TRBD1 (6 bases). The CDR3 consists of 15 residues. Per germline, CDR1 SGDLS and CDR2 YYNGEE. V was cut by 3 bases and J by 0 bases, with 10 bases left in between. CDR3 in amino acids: CASSATGSSYNEQFF. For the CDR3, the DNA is TGTGCCAGCAGCGCCACAGGGAGCTCCTACAATGAGCAGTTCTTC. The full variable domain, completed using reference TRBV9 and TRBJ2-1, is DSGVTQTPKHLITATGQRVTLRCSPRSGDLSVYWYQQSLDQGLQFLIQYYNGEERAKGNILERFSAQQFPDLHSELNLSSLELGDSALYFCASSATGSSYNEQFFGPGTRLTVL.

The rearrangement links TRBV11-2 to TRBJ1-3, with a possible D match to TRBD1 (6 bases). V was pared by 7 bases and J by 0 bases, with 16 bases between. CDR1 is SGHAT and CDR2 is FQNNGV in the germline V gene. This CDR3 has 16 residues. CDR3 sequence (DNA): TGTGCCAGCAACCGGGACAACCCGAACTCTGGAAACACCATATATTTT. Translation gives CASNRDNPNSGNTIYF.

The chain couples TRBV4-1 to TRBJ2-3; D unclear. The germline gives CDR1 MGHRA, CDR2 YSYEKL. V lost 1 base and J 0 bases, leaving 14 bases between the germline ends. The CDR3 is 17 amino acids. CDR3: CASSQGLLGSSTDTQYF. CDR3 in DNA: TGCGCCAGCAGCCAAGGCCTTTTAGGGTCTAGCACAGATACGCAGTATTTT.

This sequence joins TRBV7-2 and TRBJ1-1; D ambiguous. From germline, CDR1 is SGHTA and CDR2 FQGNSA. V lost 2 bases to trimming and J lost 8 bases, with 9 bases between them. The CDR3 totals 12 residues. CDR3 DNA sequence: TGTGCCAGCAGCTTAAATTCACCGGAAGCTTTCTTT. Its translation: CASSLNSPEAFF.

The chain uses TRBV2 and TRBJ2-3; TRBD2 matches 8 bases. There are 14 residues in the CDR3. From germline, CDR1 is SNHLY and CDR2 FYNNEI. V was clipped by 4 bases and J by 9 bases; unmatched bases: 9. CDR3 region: CASSGGLGGHTQYF. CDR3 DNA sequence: TGTGCCAGCAGTGGGGGACTAGGAGGGCACACGCAGTATTTT.

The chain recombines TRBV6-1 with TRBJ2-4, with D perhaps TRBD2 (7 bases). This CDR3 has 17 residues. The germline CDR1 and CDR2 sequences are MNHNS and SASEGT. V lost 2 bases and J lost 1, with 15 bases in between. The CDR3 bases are TGTGCCAGCAGTGAATGGAGGGGGGGCCACGCCAAAAACATTCAGTACTTC. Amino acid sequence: CASSEWRGGHAKNIQYF.

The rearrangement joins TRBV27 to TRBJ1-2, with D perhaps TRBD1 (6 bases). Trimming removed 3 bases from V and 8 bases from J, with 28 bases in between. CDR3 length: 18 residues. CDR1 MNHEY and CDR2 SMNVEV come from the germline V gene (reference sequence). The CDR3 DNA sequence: TGTGCCAGCAGTTTCCATACACTCACAGGGCTGAGTTGGTCCGGCTACACCTTC. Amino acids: CASSFHTLTGLSWSGYTF.

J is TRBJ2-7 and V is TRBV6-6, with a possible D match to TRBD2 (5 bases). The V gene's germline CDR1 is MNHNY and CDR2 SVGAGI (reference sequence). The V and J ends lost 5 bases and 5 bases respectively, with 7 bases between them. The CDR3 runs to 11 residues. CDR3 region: CASSPRDEQYF. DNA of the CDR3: TGTGCCAGCAGTCCGCGGGACGAGCAGTACTTC.

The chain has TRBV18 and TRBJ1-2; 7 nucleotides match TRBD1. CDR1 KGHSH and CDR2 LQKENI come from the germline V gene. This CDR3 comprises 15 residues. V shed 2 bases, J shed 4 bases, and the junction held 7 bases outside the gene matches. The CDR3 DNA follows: TGTGCCAGCTCACCAACGAACCGGGACAGCTATGGCTACACCTTC. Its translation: CASSPTNRDSYGYTF.

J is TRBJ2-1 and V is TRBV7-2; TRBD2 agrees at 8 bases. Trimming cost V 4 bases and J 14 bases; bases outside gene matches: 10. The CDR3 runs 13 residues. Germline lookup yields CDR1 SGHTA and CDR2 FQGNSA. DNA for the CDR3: TGTGCCAGCAGCTCGGAAACCGGGACTAGTAAGTTCTTC. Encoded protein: CASSSETGTSKFF.

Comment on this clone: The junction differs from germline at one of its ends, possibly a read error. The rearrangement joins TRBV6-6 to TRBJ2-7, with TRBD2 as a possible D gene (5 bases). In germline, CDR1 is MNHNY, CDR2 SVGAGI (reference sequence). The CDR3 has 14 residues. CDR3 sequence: CASIPTERASKVCF. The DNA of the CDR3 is TGTGCCAGCATTCCCACCGAAAGGGCTAGCAAAGTTTGCTTC.

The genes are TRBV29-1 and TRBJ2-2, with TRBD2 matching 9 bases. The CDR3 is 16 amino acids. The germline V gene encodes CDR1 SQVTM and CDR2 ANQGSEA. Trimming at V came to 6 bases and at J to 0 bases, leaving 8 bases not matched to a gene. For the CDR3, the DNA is TGCAGCGTCATCGGCGGGGGGGATACGAACACCGGGGAGCTGTTTTTT. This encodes CSVIGGGDTNTGELFF.